The 30 T cell receptor beta chains listed next were all sequenced from one sample in a study of CD4+ T cells in melanoma (dated by TCRdb to 2021 to 2024). Library prep was done by the immunoSEQ multiplex PCR assay. Held by TCRdb, this immuneACCESS table contains in-frame sequences only and omits some clones. Under half of the omission traces to an unresolved V gene where checked; the cause of the rest is unknown. A total of 9,500 to 13,000 clones appear in this sample, 65% to 75% of them only once. Clones ranked in the top ten supply roughly an eighth of the sample. Sample: cells from a culture (not recorded whether cultured in vitro). The receptors were sampled from a human donor with melanoma.

This clone was seen once. The rearrangement joins TRBV4-1 to TRBJ2-6; possibly TRBD1 or TRBD2 for D (6 bases each). The V end was cut by 8 bases, the J end by 0 bases, with 23 bases between. The CDR3 is 19 residues long. Germline lookup yields CDR1 MGHRA and CDR2 YSYEKL. The CDR3 DNA follows: TGCGCCAGCCGCGCGGGACACCTAGTACCCTCCTCTGGGGCCAACGTCCTGACTTTC. Amino acids: CASRAGHLVPSSGANVLTF.

The rearrangement uses TRBV2 and TRBJ2-3, with 10 bases fitting TRBD1. The CDR3 sequence is 15 residues long. V was clipped by 9 bases and J by 7 bases; unmatched bases: 13. CDR1 SNHLY and CDR2 FYNNEI come from the germline V gene. CDR3 region: CARTVGTGDRYTQYF. The CDR3 DNA sequence: TGTGCCAGAACAGTCGGGACAGGGGATCGATATACGCAGTATTTT.

The genes are TRBV9 and TRBJ1-2; D call uncertain. The V end was cut by 4 bases, the J end by 0 bases, with 7 bases between. This CDR3 is 13 amino acids long. The V gene's germline CDR1 is SGDLS and CDR2 YYNGEE. The CDR3 sequence: CASSFLANYGYTF. In DNA form, the CDR3 reads TGTGCCAGCAGCTTTTTGGCTAACTATGGCTACACCTTC.

The chain joins TRBV5-5 to TRBJ1-6; 7 bases are a match to TRBD1. The CDR3 covers 19 residues. From germline, CDR1 is SGHKS and CDR2 YYEKEE (reference sequence). The J segment lost 1 base and the V segment lost 0 bases, leaving 10 bases of the junction unmatched. The CDR3 nucleotides read TGTGCCAGCAGCTTGGGACAGGGTGGCATGTCTTCCTATAATTCACCCCTCCACTTT. Protein sequence: CASSLGQGGMSSYNSPLHF.

This sequence joins TRBV4-1 and TRBJ1-1; D gene uncertain. V lost 2 bases, J lost 4 bases, and 14 bases lay in between. The CDR3 sequence is 15 residues long. From germline, CDR1 is MGHRA and CDR2 YSYEKL. The CDR3 loop reads CASSQRSTYPTEAFF. CDR3 sequence (DNA): TGCGCCAGCAGCCAAAGATCCACATACCCCACTGAAGCTTTCTTT.

This clone was counted once. This chain links TRBV6-1 with TRBJ1-1; no reliable D call. Trimming left V 4 bases short and J 1 base short, with 19 bases between. This CDR3 is 17 amino acids long. Per germline, CDR1 MNHNS and CDR2 SASEGT. The DNA of the CDR3 is TGTGCCAGCAGTGGAACTGTAGGGCTCGGTCAGAACACTGAAGCTTTCTTT. It translates to CASSGTVGLGQNTEAFF.

This chain connects TRBV5-4 to TRBJ2-2; no firm D call. Per germline, CDR1 SGHNT and CDR2 YYREEE (reference sequence). The ends were cut back, 4 bases at V and 4 bases at J, with 11 bases in the middle. The CDR3 is 14 amino acids. The CDR3 region is CASSPTGATGELFF. CDR3 nucleotide sequence: TGTGCCAGCAGCCCCACGGGTGCCACCGGGGAGCTGTTTTTT.

V usage is TRBV30 and J usage is TRBJ2-7, with 9 nucleotides matching TRBD2. J lost 4 bases, V lost 5 bases, and 12 bases had no gene match. This CDR3 comprises 15 residues. The germline V gene has CDR1 GTSNPN and CDR2 SVGIG (reference sequence). As DNA, the CDR3 is TGTGCCTGGGGCTGGGGGCTAGCGGGGCGGTACGAGCAGTACTTC. Protein product: CAWGWGLAGRYEQYF.

CDR3 protein: CASSYRQANTEAFF. CDR3 DNA: TGTGCCAGCAGCTACCGACAAGCGAACACTGAAGCTTTCTTT. The chain combines TRBV7-2 with TRBJ1-1, with unresolved D. The CDR3 runs to 14 residues. The germline V gene encodes CDR1 SGHTA and CDR2 FQGNSA. The V end was cut by 4 bases, the J end by 1 base, with 10 bases between. Full variable domain (missing parts from reference TRBV7-2 and TRBJ1-1): GAGVSQSPSNKVTEKGKDVELRCDPISGHTALYWYRQSLGQGLEFLIYFQGNSAPDKSGLPSDRFSAERTGGSVSTLTIQRTQQEDSAVYLCASSYRQANTEAFFGQGTRLTVV.

This chain links TRBV6-6 with TRBJ2-5; D is possibly TRBD2 (5 bases). The CDR3 totals 13 residues. V was cut by 0 bases and J by 4 bases, with 6 bases left in between. Per the germline V gene, CDR1 is MNHNY and CDR2 is SVGAGI (reference sequence). The CDR3 protein is CASSYSGVETQYF. In DNA, the CDR3 is TGTGCCAGCAGTTACTCCGGGGTAGAGACCCAGTACTTC.

The chain is built from TRBV25-1 and TRBJ2-7; 11 bases match TRBD1. The germline V gene has CDR1 MGHDK and CDR2 SYGVNS. CDR3 length: 15 amino acids. V was clipped by 4 bases and J by 4 bases; unmatched bases: 6. In DNA form, the CDR3 reads TGTGCCAGCAGTGGATGGACAGGGGGCAAGTACGAGCAGTACTTC. Translating it yields CASSGWTGGKYEQYF.

The rearrangement links TRBV7-9 to TRBJ1-2; D is unresolved. Per germline, CDR1 SEHNR and CDR2 FQNEAQ (reference sequence). The CDR3 runs to 15 residues. Trimming cost V 6 bases and J 3 bases, with 17 bases left between them. The CDR3 bases are TGTGCCAGCAGAAAGTCCGTACGGGGAGACTATGGCTACACCTTC. This gives the protein CASRKSVRGDYGYTF.

The V gene is TRBV18, the J gene TRBJ2-1; D unclear. This CDR3 has 13 residues. The germline CDR1 and CDR2 sequences are KGHSH and LQKENI. V lost 7 bases, J lost 2 bases, and 9 bases lay in between. The CDR3 is CASYEATYNEQFF. Written as DNA, the CDR3 is TGTGCCAGCTACGAAGCTACCTACAATGAGCAGTTCTTC. Full variable domain (outside the CDR3, taken from reference TRBV18 and TRBJ2-1): NAGVMQNPRHLVRRRGQEARLRCSPMKGHSHVYWYRQLPEEGLKFMVYLQKENIIDESGMPKERFSAEFPKEGPSILRIQQVVRGDSAAYFCASYEATYNEQFFGPGTRLTVL.

This clone was detected only once. V gene TRBV10-3 combines with J gene TRBJ2-7; D may match TRBD1 or TRBD2 (5 bases each). This CDR3 has 12 amino acids. Germline V gene data show CDR1 as ENHRY and CDR2 as SYGVKD. Trimming removed 6 bases at V and 5 bases at J, with 11 bases between. CDR3 in amino acids: CAISPRGDEQYF. Here the CDR3 DNA reads TGTGCCATCAGCCCGAGGGGAGACGAGCAGTACTTC.

This chain connects TRBV10-2 to TRBJ1-2; D gene ambiguous. Between the trimmed V and J ends, which lost 6 bases and 8 bases, there was a span of 13 bases. The V gene's germline CDR1 is WSHSY and CDR2 SAAADI. The length of the CDR3 is 12 residues. DNA of the CDR3: TGCGCCAGCAGCGCCTCGACAAGCGGCTACACCTTC. Translating it yields CASSASTSGYTF.

The chain links TRBV14 to TRBJ1-4; tentatively, D is TRBD1 (5 bases). The V gene's germline CDR1 is SGHDN and CDR2 FVKESK. With 4 bases removed from V and 5 bases from J, the gap between germline ends came to 14 bases. The CDR3 extends over 15 amino acids. Written as DNA, the CDR3 is TGTGCCAGCAGCCGAGACAGCCGCAGGAATGAAAAACTGTTTTTT. Its protein product is CASSRDSRRNEKLFF.

V usage is TRBV5-1 and J usage is TRBJ1-1; D is perhaps TRBD1 (6 bases). Trimming cost V 0 bases and J 0 bases, with 15 bases left between them. Per germline, CDR1 SGHRS and CDR2 YFSETQ. This CDR3 has 17 amino acids. The CDR3 DNA is TGCGCCAGCAGCTTGGGCAGGGGCTCTTTATTGAACACTGAAGCTTTCTTT. This encodes CASSLGRGSLLNTEAFF.

CDR3 in DNA: TGTGCCAGCAGTTACGGGAGGACAAATCAGCCCCAGCATTTT. Its protein is CASSYGRTNQPQHF. The chain links TRBV6-5 to TRBJ1-5, with D perhaps matching TRBD1 (5 bases). Trimming took off 2 bases at V and 4 bases at J, with 9 bases between the two ends. Per germline, CDR1 MNHEY and CDR2 SVGAGI. The CDR3 sequence is 14 residues long.

The chain links TRBV6-6 to TRBJ2-5; D is perhaps TRBD1 or TRBD2 (6 bases each). The CDR3 runs to 15 residues. From germline, CDR1 is MNHNY and CDR2 SVGAGI (reference sequence). V gave up 5 bases and J gave up 5 bases, with 18 bases separating them. CDR3 region: CASSPGVGGRETQYF. Here the CDR3 DNA reads TGTGCCAGCAGTCCTGGTGTTGGGGGGCGGGAGACCCAGTACTTC.

In regard to this clone: Its ends do not fully match the called genes, so a read error is possible. The same CDR3 can be traced to other DNA sequences in this sample. This chain joins TRBV2 and TRBJ2-5; D unresolved. The CDR3 length is 12 residues. Germline CDR1 and CDR2: SNHLY and FYNNEI. The CDR3 sequence: CASSEIGETQYF. As DNA, the CDR3 is TGCGCCAGCAGCGAAATCGGAGAGACCCAGTACTTC.

The V gene is TRBV2, the J gene TRBJ2-7; D is undetermined. The germline V gene encodes CDR1 SNHLY and CDR2 FYNNEI. The CDR3 is 10 amino acids. V was pared by 8 bases and J by 7 bases, with 9 bases between. CDR3 coding DNA: TGTGCCAGCGGAAAACGGGAGCAGTACTTC. This translates into CASGKREQYF.

This clone ranks as medium-sized. The rearrangement links TRBV27 to TRBJ1-3, with 9 bases fitting TRBD1. Trimming took 0 bases from V and 2 from J; bases not matched to a gene: 2. This CDR3 is 16 amino acids long. CDR1 is MNHEY, CDR2 SMNVEV, per germline (reference sequence). The CDR3 region has the DNA TGTGCCAGCAGTTTATCCGGGACAGGGACTGGAAACACCATATATTTT. Its protein product is CASSLSGTGTGNTIYF.

V and J are TRBV6-6 and TRBJ1-5; tentatively, D is TRBD1 (5 bases). Germline V gives CDR1 MNHNY, CDR2 SVGAGI (reference sequence). With 5 bases removed from V and 4 bases from J, the gap between germline ends came to 9 bases. The CDR3 is 13 amino acids. As DNA, the CDR3 is TGTGCCAGCAGTCACGGGGGGAATCAGCCCCAGCATTTT. Residues: CASSHGGNQPQHF.

The genes are TRBV6-6 and TRBJ1-5; 8 bases line up with TRBD1. The V segment lost 5 bases and the J segment 6 bases; nucleotides outside the gene matches: 3. The length of the CDR3 is 13 residues. Germline CDR1 and CDR2: MNHNY and SVGAGI (reference sequence). The CDR3 DNA reads as TGTGCCAGCAGTACAGGGGGAGGTCAGCCCCAGCATTTT. Translation: CASSTGGGQPQHF.

With regard to this clone: A junction boundary mismatches the germline segment, possibly from a read error. The chain joins TRBV7-7 to TRBJ2-6, with no clear D. This CDR3 has 15 residues. Germline values: CDR1 SSHAT, CDR2 FNYEAQ (reference sequence). Here the CDR3 DNA reads TGTGCTAGCAGTCCAAATTCTGCTGGGGCCAACGTCCTGACTTTC. It translates to CASSPNSAGANVLTF.

There are a few counts of this clone. The rearrangement joins TRBV30 to TRBJ1-2; perhaps TRBD1 as D (6 bases). Trimming took off 5 bases at V and 5 bases at J, with 12 bases between the two ends. This CDR3 comprises 12 residues. Per the germline V gene, CDR1 is GTSNPN and CDR2 is SVGIG (reference sequence). In DNA form, the CDR3 reads TGTGCCTGGTTTGGGGGCTCATATGGCTACACCTTC. Residues: CAWFGGSYGYTF.

The chain has TRBV11-2 and TRBJ2-1; 7 bases are a match to TRBD1. The CDR3 is made up of 15 amino acids. Germline-derived CDR1 and CDR2 are SGHAT and FQNNGV. Trimming removed 5 bases from V and 4 bases from J; junction bases left unmatched: 8. CDR3 DNA: TGTGCCAGCAGCCCCTCAGCAGGGGGTTACAATGAGCAGTTCTTC. It translates to CASSPSAGGYNEQFF. Full variable domain (rest looked up from reference TRBV11-2 and TRBJ2-1): EAGVAQSPRYKIIEKRQSVAFWCNPISGHATLYWYQQILGQGPKLLIQFQNNGVVDDSQLPKDRFSAERLKGVDSTLKIQPAKLEDSAVYLCASSPSAGGYNEQFFGPGTRLTVL.

The genes are TRBV2 and TRBJ1-1; D is possibly TRBD1 (5 bases). The V and J ends lost 6 bases and 0 bases respectively, with 11 bases between them. Germline values: CDR1 SNHLY, CDR2 FYNNEI. This CDR3 region has 14 residues. Here the CDR3 DNA reads TGTGCCAGCAGGGGACGGGCGATGAACACTGAAGCTTTCTTT. Its translation is CASRGRAMNTEAFF.

This clone was picked up a small number of times. V and J are TRBV16 and TRBJ2-7; weak D call: TRBD1 (5 bases). This CDR3 comprises 15 residues. Trimming took 4 bases from V and 2 from J, leaving 15 bases between them. CDR1 is KGHSY and CDR2 is FQNENV in the germline V gene. This chain's CDR3 is CASSPDKDRPYEQYF. The CDR3 DNA reads as TGTGCCAGCAGCCCGGACAAAGACCGGCCCTACGAGCAGTACTTC. Complete variable domain (other parts from reference TRBV16 and TRBJ2-7): GEEVAQTPKHLVRGEGQKAKLYCAPIKGHSYVFWYQQVLKNEFKFLISFQNENVFDETGMPKERFSAKCLPNSPCSLEIQATKLEDSAVYFCASSPDKDRPYEQYFGPGTRLTVT.

The chain uses TRBV29-1 and TRBJ2-1, with TRBD1 matching 7 bases. V shed 8 bases, J shed 9 bases, and the junction held 13 bases outside the gene matches. The V gene's germline CDR1 is SQVTM and CDR2 ANQGSEA. The CDR3 contains 13 residues. Here the CDR3 DNA reads TGCAGCCTTCCAGGGGCAGGGGGAAGTGAGCAGTTCTTC. Its translation: CSLPGAGGSEQFF.